This is a list of T cell receptor beta chains from one sample in a study of identical twins. TCRdb recomputed calls from the 5' RACE reads with MiXCR, one row per CDR3 protein. The repertoire includes around 300,000 distinct CDR3 sequences, 6.5% to 9.5% of them detected once, and 2.1% sits in the top ten. The same data also contributed to another study, on yellow fever vaccine responses in identical twins.

The sequenced material came from memory (CD45RO+) T cells sorted from blood. Every receptor here comes from a woman between 18 and 29 years old in good health. Both conserved end residues are part of each CDR3. The D gene is left open where the match is weak. The listing skips clone size in some rows; elsewhere it reads once, few, many or a size class.

>NA|TRBJ2-7|NA|TRBV7-2
TGTGCCAGCAGCTTAGCGTGGAGCGAGCAGTACTTC
CASSLAWSEQYF
>NA|TRBJ2-3|NA|TRBV18
TGTGCCAGCTCACCGTTCACTCTCCAGGGAGGAGATACGCAGTATTTT
CASSPFTLQGGDTQYF
>TRBD2|TRBJ2-2|NA|TRBV13
TGTGCCAGCAGCTCCCCGGGACTAGCGGGGGAATCCGGGGAGCTGTTTTTT
CASSSPGLAGESGELFF
>TRBD1|TRBJ1-3|NA|TRBV5-6
TGTGCCAGCAGCTTGGGGGACAGTCGCTCTGGAAACACCATATATTTT
CASSLGDSRSGNTIYF
>NA|TRBJ2-5|NA|TRBV6-5
TGTGCCAGCAGTGTCCTGGGGAAGACCCAGTACTTC
CASSVLGKTQYF
>NA|TRBJ1-4|NA|TRBV7-2
TGTGCCAGCAGCCCCGGGGGAAGGACTAATGAAAAACTGTTTTTT
CASSPGGRTNEKLFF
>TRBD1|TRBJ2-5|few|TRBV2
TGTGCCACCACCCGGAGACAGGGTCACCAAGAGACCCAGTACTTC
CATTRRQGHQETQYF
>TRBD2|TRBJ2-3|many|TRBV2
TGTGCCAGCTGCGGGGGGTTCACAGATACGCAGTATTTT
CASCGGFTDTQYF
>TRBD2|TRBJ2-7|few|TRBV20-1
TGCAGTGCTAGAGAGGAGGGCGGGAGGGCCGGATACGAGCAGTACTTC
CSAREEGGRAGYEQYF
>TRBD2|TRBJ2-7|few|TRBV2
TGTGCCAGCACTGGGACTAGCGGGAGGGAAATACTATCCTACGAGCAGTACTTC
CASTGTSGREILSYEQYF
>NA|TRBJ2-1|NA|TRBV18
TGTGCCAGCTCACCACCGGCCGTCTCCTACAATGAGCAGTTCTTC
CASSPPAVSYNEQFF
>NA|TRBJ1-2|few|TRBV2
TGTGCCAGCAGTTCACAGGGCAATGTCTATGGCTACACCTTC
CASSSQGNVYGYTF
>NA|TRBJ1-6|few|TRBV3-1
TGTGCCAGCAGCCACTCGGCAGCTAATTCACCCCTCCACTTT
CASSHSAANSPLHF
>NA|TRBJ1-4|NA|TRBV18
TGTGCCAGCTCCGCCTTTAGTGAAAAACTGTTTTTT
CASSAFSEKLFF
>NA|TRBJ2-3|many|TRBV12-3/TRBV12-4
TGTGCCAGCAGTTTACGGTTTGTGGATACGCAGTATTTT
CASSLRFVDTQYF
>NA|TRBJ2-7|NA|TRBV5-1
TGCGCCAGCAAAGGGATCTCCTACGAGCAGTACTTC
CASKGISYEQYF
>NA|TRBJ2-1|NA|TRBV7-2
TGTGCCAGCAGCTTAATGGGCGAAGGTGTGCAGTTCTTC
CASSLMGEGVQFF
>NA|TRBJ1-6|NA|TRBV9
TGTGCCAGCAGAGGGACCTCCTATAATTCACCCCTCCACTTT
CASRGTSYNSPLHF
>TRBD1|TRBJ1-1|few|TRBV6-5
TGTGCCAGCAGTTACGAGGTGGTCGGACAGGGGACGAACACTGAAGCTTTCTTT
CASSYEVVGQGTNTEAFF
>NA|TRBJ2-6|few|TRBV28
TGTGCCAGCAGCCTTGGGCTGCAGGGAACTGGGGCCAACGTCCTGACTTTC
CASSLGLQGTGANVLTF
>NA|TRBJ1-1|few|TRBV28
TGTGCCAGCAGTCGGGGACCGTCCTACGCTGAAGCTTTCTTT
CASSRGPSYAEAFF
>NA|TRBJ1-2|few|TRBV7-3
TGTGCCAGCAGCTTTATAGGGTCTGAAAGCTACACCTTC
CASSFIGSESYTF
>NA|TRBJ1-1|NA|TRBV11-2
TGTGCCAGCAGCTTCTCCCCAGGAGAAGCTTTCTTT
CASSFSPGEAFF
>TRBD2|TRBJ2-1|many|TRBV20-1
TGCAGTGCTAGAGGGGCGGGAGTAATGGGGTTCTTC
CSARGAGVMGFF
>TRBD2|TRBJ2-7|few|TRBV5-1
TGCGCCAGCAGCCCTTCACTAGCGGGAGGTGGGGAGCAGTACTTC
CASSPSLAGGGEQYF
>TRBD2|TRBJ2-1|many|TRBV4-2
TGTGCCAGCAGCCAAGACGGAACTAGCGTTGGGAATGAGCAGTTCTTC
CASSQDGTSVGNEQFF
>NA|TRBJ1-5|few|TRBV6-1
TGTGCCAGCAAAACCCAAGGGGGCAATCAGCCCCAGCATTTT
CASKTQGGNQPQHF
>NA|TRBJ1-2|few|TRBV5-5
TGTGCCAGCAGCCCGGGGATTGTTGGCTATGGCTACACCTTC
CASSPGIVGYGYTF
>NA|TRBJ2-7|NA|TRBV9
TGTGCCAGCAGCGTACAGGGTGGATACGAGCAGTACTTC
CASSVQGGYEQYF
>NA|TRBJ2-2|few|TRBV10-1
TGCGCCAGCAGTGAATCCAGGGCCACCGGGGAGCTGTTTTTT
CASSESRATGELFF
>TRBD1|TRBJ2-7|NA|TRBV18
TGTGCCAGCTCACCCCGGGACAGAGCCTACGAGCAGTACTTC
CASSPRDRAYEQYF
>TRBD2|TRBJ2-2|few|TRBV6-1
TGTGCCAGCACGAGACTAGCCCGAGGCACCGGGGAGCTGTTTTTT
CASTRLARGTGELFF
>NA|TRBJ2-1|many|TRBV6-1
TGTGCCAGCAGTCTAGGGGTAGAAACCAATGAGCAGTTCTTC
CASSLGVETNEQFF
>TRBD1|TRBJ2-5|NA|TRBV3-1
TGTGCCAGCAGCCAAGATAGGACAGGGGGGGAGACCCAGTACTTC
CASSQDRTGGETQYF
>NA|TRBJ2-3|many|TRBV7-3
TGTGCCAGCAGCCCGACCCCTAGCACAGATACGCAGTATTTT
CASSPTPSTDTQYF
>TRBD1|TRBJ2-7|many|TRBV3-1
TGTGCCAGCAGCACAGGGGGAGGAGAGCAGTACTTC
CASSTGGGEQYF
>NA|TRBJ1-1|many|TRBV10-3
TGTGCCATCAGTGATATGCCGGGATTCATGAACACTGAAGCTTTCTTT
CAISDMPGFMNTEAFF
>NA|TRBJ2-1|once|TRBV20-1
TGCAGTGCTCCGACCCAATTTGCGCAGTTCTTC
CSAPTQFAQFF
>NA|TRBJ2-6|NA|TRBV5-1
TGCGCCAGCAGCTTCGCAGGGAGGACTGGGGCCAACGTCCTGACTTTC
CASSFAGRTGANVLTF
>NA|TRBJ1-5|many|TRBV24-1
TGTGCCACCAGTGATGGGCAGGGGCCAGTAGGTCAGCCCCAGCATTTT
CATSDGQGPVGQPQHF
>TRBD2|TRBJ2-3|few|TRBV25-1
TGTGCCAGCCAGACCACTAGCGGGGGGGCAAGTACGCAGTATTTT
CASQTTSGGASTQYF
>NA|TRBJ2-2|few|TRBV7-8
TGTGCCAGCAGCTTATTTGGTCTTCAGAACACCGGGGAGCTGTTTTTT
CASSLFGLQNTGELFF
>NA|TRBJ2-7|few|TRBV10-1
TGCGCCAGCAGTGAGTCGTTCAGGGGTGGGGAGCAGTACTTC
CASSESFRGGEQYF
>NA|TRBJ2-5|many|TRBV6-1
TGTGCCAGCAGTGAAGCGGGAGGCGGAGAGACCCAGTACTTC
CASSEAGGGETQYF
>TRBD2|TRBJ2-2|NA|TRBV11-1
TGTGCCAGCAGCAGAGGACTAGCGGGAGGGCATTCCACCGGGGAGCTGTTTTTT
CASSRGLAGGHSTGELFF
>NA|TRBJ1-1|NA|TRBV7-9
TGTGCCAGCAGCTTTGCGTCAGGGTATTGGAACACTGAAGCTTTCTTT
CASSFASGYWNTEAFF